This T cell receptor (beta chain) was documented in a study of blood T cell repertoires in COVID-19. In the study overall: The study drew acute and convalescent COVID-19 samples from the United States, Italy and Spain. PBMCs, B-cell-depleted T cells, or T cells were the source of the cDNA or gDNA that made up the material.

The CDR3 length is 16 residues. The V end lost 5 bases, the J end lost 5 bases, and 22 bases lay between the germline ends. The germline V gene has CDR1 SGHVS and CDR2 FQNEAQ. The authors' processing: Scientists estimated how many nucleated cells there were by amplifying reference gene primers. Here immunoSEQ multiplex PCR was the method, and the copy in TCRdb shows in-frame clones only, minus some. V and J calls and clone size come straight from that table; D and trimming were deduced from the DNA. The sample carries approximately 280,000 clones, 70% to 90% recorded once. This TCR was recovered from a woman aged 65 to 85 with acute or convalescent COVID-19. The sequencing input was peripheral blood. The V and J genes are TRBV7-8 and TRBJ2-7; D is perhaps TRBD2 (6 bases). Here the CDR3 DNA reads TGTGCCAGCAGCCCGAATCGGCGCGCGGGGACGGACGAGCAGTACTTC. Its translation: CASSPNRRAGTDEQYF.